This T cell receptor beta chain was sequenced in a study of PD-1 blockade in classical Hodgkin lymphoma. All patients experienced relapse after autologous stem cell transplantation, and brentuximab vedotin exposure was variable. The germline V gene has CDR1 MDHEN and CDR2 SYDVKM. Trimming at V came to 3 bases and at J to 6 bases, leaving 2 bases not matched to a gene. This CDR3 spans 13 amino acids. Profiling relied on immunoSEQ multiplex PCR, and the TCRdb table lists in-frame clones only, not all of them. The sample lists almost 100,000 clones; more than 90% were seen once. The chain has TRBV28 and TRBJ1-2, with 9 bases lining up with TRBD1. The clonotype was recovered from a human donor with classical Hodgkin lymphoma. Sequences were derived from peripheral blood mononuclear cells (PBMCs), sampled at baseline. CDR3 sequence reads: CASSFRTGDGYTF. CDR3 DNA sequence: TGTGCCAGCAGTTTCCGGACAGGGGATGGCTACACCTTC.